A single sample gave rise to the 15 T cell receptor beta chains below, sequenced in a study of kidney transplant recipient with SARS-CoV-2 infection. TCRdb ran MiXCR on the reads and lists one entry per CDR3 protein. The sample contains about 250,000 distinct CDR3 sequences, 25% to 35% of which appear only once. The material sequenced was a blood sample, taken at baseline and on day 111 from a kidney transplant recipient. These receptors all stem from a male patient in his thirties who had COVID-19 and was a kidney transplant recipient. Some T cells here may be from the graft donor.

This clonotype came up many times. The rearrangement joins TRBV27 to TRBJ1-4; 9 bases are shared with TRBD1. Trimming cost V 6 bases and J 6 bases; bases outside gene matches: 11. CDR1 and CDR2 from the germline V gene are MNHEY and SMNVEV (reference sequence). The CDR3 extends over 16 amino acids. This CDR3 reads CASSLRPGQGHEKLFF. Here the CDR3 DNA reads TGTGCCAGCAGCCTCCGACCGGGACAGGGTCATGAAAAACTGTTTTTT.

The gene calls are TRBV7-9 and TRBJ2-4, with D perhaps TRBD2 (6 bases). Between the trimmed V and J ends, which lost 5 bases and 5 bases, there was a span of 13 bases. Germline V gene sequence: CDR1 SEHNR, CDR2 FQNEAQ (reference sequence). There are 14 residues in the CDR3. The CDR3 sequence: CASSGGIIQNIQYF. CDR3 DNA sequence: TGTGCCAGCAGCGGGGGGATTATCCAAAACATTCAGTACTTC.

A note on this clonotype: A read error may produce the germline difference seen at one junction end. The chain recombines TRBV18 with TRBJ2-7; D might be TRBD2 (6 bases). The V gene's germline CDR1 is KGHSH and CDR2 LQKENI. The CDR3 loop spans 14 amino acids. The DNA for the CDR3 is TGTGCCAGCTCACCATCCGGGAGCTCCTACGGGCAGTACTTC. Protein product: CASSPSGSSYGQYF.

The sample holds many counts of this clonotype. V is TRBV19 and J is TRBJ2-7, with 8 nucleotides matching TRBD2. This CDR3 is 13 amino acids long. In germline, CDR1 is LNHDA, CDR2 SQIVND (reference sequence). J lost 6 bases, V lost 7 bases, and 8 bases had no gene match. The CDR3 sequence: CASNQRENSEQYF. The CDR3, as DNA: TGTGCCAGTAATCAGCGGGAGAACTCCGAGCAGTACTTC.

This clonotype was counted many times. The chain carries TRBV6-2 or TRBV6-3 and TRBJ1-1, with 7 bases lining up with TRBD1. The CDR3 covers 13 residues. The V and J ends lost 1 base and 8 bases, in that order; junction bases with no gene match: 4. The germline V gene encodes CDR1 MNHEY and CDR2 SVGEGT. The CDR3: CASSYYPDREAFF. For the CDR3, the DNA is TGTGCCAGCAGTTACTATCCGGACAGGGAAGCTTTCTTT.

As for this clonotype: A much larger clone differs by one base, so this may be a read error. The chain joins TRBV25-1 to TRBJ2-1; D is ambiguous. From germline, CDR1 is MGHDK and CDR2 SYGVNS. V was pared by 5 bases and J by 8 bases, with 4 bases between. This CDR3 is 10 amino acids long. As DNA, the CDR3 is TGTGCCAGCAGTTACGATGAGCAGTTCTTC. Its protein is CASSYDEQFF.

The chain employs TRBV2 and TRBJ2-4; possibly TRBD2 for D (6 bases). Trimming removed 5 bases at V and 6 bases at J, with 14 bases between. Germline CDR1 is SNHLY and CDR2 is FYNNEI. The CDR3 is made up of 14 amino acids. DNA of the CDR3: TGTGCCAGCAGTTTGGGACCAGCGGGAAACATTCAGTACTTC. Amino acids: CASSLGPAGNIQYF. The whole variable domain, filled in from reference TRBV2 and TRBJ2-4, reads EPEVTQTPSHQVTQMGQEVILRCVPISNHLYFYWYRQILGQKVEFLVSFYNNEISEKSEIFDDQFSVERPDGSNFTLKIRSTKLEDSAMYFCASSLGPAGNIQYFGAGTRLSVL.

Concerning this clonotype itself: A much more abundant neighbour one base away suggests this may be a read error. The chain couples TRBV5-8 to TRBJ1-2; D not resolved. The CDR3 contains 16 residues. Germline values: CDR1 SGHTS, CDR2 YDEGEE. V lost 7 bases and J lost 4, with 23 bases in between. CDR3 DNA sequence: TGTGCCAGCGTAGCATATCATCCACGAAAGACCTATGGCTACACCTTC. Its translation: CASVAYHPRKTYGYTF.

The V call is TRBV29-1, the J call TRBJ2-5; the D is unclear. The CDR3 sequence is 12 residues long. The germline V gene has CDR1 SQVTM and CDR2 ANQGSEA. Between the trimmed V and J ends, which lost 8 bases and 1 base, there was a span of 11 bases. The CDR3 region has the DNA TGCAGCACGAGACGGATCCAAGAGACCCAGTACTTC. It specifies CSTRRIQETQYF.

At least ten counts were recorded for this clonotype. CDR3 loop: CSARDLTGGTGELFF. The CDR3 DNA is TGCAGTGCTAGAGATCTGACAGGGGGCACCGGGGAGCTGTTTTTT. The chain has TRBV20-1 and TRBJ2-2; 9 bases are a match to TRBD1. Germline CDR1 DFQATT, CDR2 SNEGSKA (reference sequence). The CDR3 has 15 residues. After removal of 0 bases from V and 4 bases from J, the junction contained 3 bases not matched to a gene.

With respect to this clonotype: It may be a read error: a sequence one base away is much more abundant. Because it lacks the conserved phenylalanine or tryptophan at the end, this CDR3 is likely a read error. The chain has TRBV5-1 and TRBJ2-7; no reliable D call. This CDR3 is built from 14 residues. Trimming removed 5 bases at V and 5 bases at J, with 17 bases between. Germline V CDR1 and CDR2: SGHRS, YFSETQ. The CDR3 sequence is CASSLIRSLDEQYL. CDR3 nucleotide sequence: TGCGCCAGCAGTCTAATCCGATCTCTTGACGAGCAGTACCTC.

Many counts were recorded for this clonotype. As DNA, the CDR3 is TGTGCTAGTGGTCCGAATTGTTTGCAGGGAAAGACCTATGGCTACACCTTC. As protein: CASGPNCLQGKTYGYTF. The chain recombines TRBV12-5 with TRBJ1-2, with a possible D match to TRBD1 (5 bases). From germline, CDR1 is LGHNT and CDR2 FRNRAP. V was pared by 5 bases and J by 4 bases, with 23 bases between. The CDR3 consists of 17 residues.

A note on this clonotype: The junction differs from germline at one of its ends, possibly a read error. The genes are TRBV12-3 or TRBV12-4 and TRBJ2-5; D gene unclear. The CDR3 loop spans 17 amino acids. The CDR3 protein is CAGSLIGGGYLQETQYF. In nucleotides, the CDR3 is TGTGCCGGCAGTTTAATCGGTGGCGGTTATCTCCAAGAGACCCAGTACTTC.

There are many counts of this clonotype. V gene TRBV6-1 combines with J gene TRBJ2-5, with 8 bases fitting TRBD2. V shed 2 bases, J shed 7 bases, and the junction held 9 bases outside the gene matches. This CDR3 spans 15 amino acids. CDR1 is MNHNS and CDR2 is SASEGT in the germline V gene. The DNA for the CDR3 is TGTGCCAGCAGTGAACTGGGCCGGGAGGGTGGGACCCAGTACTTC. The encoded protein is CASSELGREGGTQYF.

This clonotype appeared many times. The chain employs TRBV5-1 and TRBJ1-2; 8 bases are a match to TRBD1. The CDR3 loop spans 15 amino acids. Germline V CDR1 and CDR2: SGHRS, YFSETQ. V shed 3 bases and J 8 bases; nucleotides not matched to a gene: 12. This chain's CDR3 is CASSYRTGTEGGYTF. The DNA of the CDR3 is TGCGCCAGCAGCTACCGGACAGGGACGGAGGGAGGCTACACCTTC.